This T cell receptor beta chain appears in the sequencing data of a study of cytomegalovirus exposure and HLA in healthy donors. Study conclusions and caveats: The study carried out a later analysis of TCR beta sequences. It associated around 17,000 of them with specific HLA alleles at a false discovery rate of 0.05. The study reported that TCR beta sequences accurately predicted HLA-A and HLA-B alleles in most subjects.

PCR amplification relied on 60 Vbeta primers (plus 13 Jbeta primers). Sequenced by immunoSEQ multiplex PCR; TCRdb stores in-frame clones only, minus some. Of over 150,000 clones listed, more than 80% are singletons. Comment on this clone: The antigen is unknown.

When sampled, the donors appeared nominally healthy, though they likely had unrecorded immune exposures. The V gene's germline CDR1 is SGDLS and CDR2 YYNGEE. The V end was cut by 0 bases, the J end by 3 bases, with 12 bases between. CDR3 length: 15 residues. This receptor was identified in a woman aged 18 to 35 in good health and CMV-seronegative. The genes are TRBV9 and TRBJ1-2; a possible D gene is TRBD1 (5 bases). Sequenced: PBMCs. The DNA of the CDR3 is TGTGCCAGCAGCGTAGGACCTGGAGGGGACTATGGCTACACCTTC. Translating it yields CASSVGPGGDYGYTF.